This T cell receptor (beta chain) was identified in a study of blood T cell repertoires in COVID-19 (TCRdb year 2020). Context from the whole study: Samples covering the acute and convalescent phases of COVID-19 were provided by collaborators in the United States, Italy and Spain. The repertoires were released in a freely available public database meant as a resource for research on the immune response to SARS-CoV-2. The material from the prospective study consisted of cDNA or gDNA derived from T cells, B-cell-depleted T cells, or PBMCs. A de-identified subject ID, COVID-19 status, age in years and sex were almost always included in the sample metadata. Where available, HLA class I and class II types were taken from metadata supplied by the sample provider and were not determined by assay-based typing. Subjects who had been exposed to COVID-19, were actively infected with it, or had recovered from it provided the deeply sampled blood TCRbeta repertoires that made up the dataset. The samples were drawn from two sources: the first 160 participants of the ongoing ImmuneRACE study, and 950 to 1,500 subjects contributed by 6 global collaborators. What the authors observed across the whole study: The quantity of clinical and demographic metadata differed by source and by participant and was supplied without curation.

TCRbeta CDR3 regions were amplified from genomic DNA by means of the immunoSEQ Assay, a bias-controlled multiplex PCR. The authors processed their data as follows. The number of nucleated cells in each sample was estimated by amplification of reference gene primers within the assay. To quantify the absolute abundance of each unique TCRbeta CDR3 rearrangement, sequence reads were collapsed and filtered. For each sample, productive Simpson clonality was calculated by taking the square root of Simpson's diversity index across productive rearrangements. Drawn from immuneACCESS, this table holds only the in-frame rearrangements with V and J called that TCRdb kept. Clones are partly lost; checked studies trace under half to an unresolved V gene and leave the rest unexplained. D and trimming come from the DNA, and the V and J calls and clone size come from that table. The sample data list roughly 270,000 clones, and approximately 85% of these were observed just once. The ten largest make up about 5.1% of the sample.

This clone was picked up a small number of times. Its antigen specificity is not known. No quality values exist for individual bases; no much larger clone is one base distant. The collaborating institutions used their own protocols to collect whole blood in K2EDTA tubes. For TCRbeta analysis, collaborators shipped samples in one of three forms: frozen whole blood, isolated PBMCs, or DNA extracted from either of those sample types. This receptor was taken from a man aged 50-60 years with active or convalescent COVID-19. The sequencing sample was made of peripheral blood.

Read as DNA, the sequence is TGTGCCAGCCGATACATCAGGGGCGACTACACTGAAGCTTTCTTT. This yields the protein CASRYIRGDYTEAFF. The rearrangement combines TRBV27 with TRBJ1-1; perhaps TRBD1 is the D gene, with 6 bases matching. Trimming at the junction amounts to 8 bases on V and 3 bases on J, and the germline ends lie 19 bases apart. The CDR3 starts with the cysteine, ends with the phenylalanine, and has 15 residues. Only CDR3 DNA is held: 45 bases, read in frame from base 1. CDR1 and CDR2 are read off the germline V gene (reference sequence) as MNHEY and SMNVEV.